The TCR beta chain described here comes from a study of blood T cell repertoires in COVID-19. Recovered status applied to Cohort 3 donors who had two consecutive negative PCRs. It also applied to those with clearance or with symptom resolution. Germline CDR1 is SGHNT and CDR2 is YYREEE (reference sequence). Trimming at V came to 5 bases and at J to 5 bases, leaving 7 bases not matched to a gene. The CDR3 contains 15 residues. Study processing details: The authors estimated nucleated cell counts from reference gene primer amplification. Sequencing used immunoSEQ multiplex PCR; TCRdb keeps in-frame clones, though not all of them. D and trimming come from the DNA, and the V and J calls and clone size come from that table. This sample has some 320,000 clones, with roughly nine tenths found just once.

The clonotype originates from a man between 60 and 75 years old who had recovered from COVID-19. J is TRBJ2-5 and V is TRBV5-4; TRBD2 matches 12 bases. The sequencing sample was made of PBMCs or T cells enriched from blood (not recorded which). The CDR3: CASSPLAGGLETQYF. CDR3 sequence (DNA): TGTGCCAGCAGTCCTCTAGCGGGGGGGTTGGAGACCCAGTACTTC.